This TCR beta chain was retrieved from a study of T cell responses to AZD1222 COVID-19 vaccine. Clones were read by immunoSEQ multiplex PCR, and TCRdb kept only the in-frame ones, dropping some. The profile covers roughly 140,000 clones, with 90% to 95% appearing a single time and approximately 1.5% taken by the ten largest. The CDR3 totals 13 residues. V lost 4 bases, J lost 8 bases, and 5 bases stayed unmatched. CDR1 and CDR2 (germline): MNHNY, SVGAGI (reference sequence). Material: peripheral blood, obtained 28 days after the second AZD1222 dose. The V gene is TRBV6-6, the J gene TRBJ1-2; 9 bases map to TRBD1. The origin of this receptor is an adult who received the AZD1222 COVID-19 vaccine. This chain's CDR3 is CASSWDREGGYTF. CDR3 DNA sequence: TGTGCCAGCAGTTGGGACAGGGAGGGCGGCTACACCTTC.